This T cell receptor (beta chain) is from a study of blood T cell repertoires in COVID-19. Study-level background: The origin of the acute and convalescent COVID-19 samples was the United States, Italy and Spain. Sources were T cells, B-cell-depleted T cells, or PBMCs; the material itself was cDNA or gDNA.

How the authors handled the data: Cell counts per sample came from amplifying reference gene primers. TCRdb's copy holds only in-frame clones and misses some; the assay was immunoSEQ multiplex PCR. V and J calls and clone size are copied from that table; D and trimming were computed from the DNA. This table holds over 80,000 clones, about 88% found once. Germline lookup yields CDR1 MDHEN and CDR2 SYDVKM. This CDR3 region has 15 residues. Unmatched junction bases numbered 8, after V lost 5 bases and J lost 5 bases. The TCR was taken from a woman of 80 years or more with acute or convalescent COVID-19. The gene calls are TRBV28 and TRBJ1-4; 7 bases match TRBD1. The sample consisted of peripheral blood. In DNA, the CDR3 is TGTGCCAGCAGTCCTCCACCGGGACAGAATGAAAAACTGTTTTTT. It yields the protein CASSPPPGQNEKLFF.